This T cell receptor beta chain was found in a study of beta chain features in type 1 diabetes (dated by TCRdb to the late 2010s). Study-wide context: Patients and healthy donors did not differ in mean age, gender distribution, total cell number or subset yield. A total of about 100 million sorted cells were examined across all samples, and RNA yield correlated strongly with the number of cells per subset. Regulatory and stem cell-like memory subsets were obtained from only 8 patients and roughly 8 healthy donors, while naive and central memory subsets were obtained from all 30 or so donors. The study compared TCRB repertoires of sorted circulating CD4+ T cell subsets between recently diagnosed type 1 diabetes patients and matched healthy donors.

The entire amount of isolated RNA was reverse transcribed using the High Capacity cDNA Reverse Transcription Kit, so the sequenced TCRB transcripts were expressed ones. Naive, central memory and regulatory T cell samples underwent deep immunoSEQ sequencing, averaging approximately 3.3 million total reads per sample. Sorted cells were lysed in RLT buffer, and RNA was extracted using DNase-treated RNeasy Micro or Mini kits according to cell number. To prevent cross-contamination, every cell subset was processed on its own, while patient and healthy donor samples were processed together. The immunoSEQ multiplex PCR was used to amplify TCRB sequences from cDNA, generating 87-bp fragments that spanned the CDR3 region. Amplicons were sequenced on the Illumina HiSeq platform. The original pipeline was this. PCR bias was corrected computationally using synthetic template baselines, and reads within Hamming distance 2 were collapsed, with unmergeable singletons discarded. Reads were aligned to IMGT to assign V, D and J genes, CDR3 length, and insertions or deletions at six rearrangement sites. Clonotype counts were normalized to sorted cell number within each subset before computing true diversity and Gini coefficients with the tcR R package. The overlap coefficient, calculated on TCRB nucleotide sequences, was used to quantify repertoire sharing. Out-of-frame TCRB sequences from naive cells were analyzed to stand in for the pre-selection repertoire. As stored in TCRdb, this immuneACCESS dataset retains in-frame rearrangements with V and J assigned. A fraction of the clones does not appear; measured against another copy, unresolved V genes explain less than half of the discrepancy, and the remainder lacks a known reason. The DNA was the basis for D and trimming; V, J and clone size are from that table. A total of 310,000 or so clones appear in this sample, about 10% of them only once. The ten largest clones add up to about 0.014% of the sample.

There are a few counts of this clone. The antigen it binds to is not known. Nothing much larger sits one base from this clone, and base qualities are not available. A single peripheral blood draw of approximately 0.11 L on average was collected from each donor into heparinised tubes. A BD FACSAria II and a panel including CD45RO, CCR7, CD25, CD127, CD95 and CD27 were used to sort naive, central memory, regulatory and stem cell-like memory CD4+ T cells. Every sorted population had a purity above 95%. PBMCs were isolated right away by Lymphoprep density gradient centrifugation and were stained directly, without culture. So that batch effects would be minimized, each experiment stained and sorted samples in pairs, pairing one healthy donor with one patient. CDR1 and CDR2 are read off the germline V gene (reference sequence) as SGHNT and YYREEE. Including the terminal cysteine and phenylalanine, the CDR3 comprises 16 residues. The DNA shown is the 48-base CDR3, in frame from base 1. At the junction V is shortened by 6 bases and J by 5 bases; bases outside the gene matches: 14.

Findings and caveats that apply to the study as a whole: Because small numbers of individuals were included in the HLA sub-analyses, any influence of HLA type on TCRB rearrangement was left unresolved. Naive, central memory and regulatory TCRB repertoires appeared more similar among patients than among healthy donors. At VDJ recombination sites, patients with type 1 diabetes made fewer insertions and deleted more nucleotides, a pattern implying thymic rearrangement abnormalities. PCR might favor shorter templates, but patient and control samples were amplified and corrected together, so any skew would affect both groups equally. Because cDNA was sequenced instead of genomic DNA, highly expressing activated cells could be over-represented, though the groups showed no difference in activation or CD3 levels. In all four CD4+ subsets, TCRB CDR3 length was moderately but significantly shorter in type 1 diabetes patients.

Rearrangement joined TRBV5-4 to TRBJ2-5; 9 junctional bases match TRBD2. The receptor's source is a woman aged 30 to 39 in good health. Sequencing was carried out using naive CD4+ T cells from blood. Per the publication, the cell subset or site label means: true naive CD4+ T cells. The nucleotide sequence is TGTGCCAGCACAGCCTCGGCGAGCGGGAGGACGGAGACCCAGTACTTC. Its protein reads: CASTASASGRTETQYF.